The clone carrying this TCR beta chain turned up a few times. The antigen is undetermined. Each donor was nominally healthy when sampled (though unrecorded immune exposures were likely). With 60 Vbeta and 13 Jbeta primers, the PCR was carried out. Here immunoSEQ multiplex PCR was the method, and the copy in TCRdb shows in-frame clones only, minus some. The table shows around 70,000 clones, with roughly 80% occurring only once. This sample was included in a study of cytomegalovirus exposure and HLA in healthy donors. Points from the study as a whole: In a later analysis, an Asian-associated ancestry cluster reportedly showed fewer N-insertions than the approximately 640-donor mean. CMV serostatus stood as the only immune exposure information on hand. Both high specificity and high sensitivity reportedly marked the classifier's diagnosis of cytomegalovirus status.

The V gene's germline CDR1 is MNHEY and CDR2 SMNVEV (reference sequence). The CDR3 is 13 residues long. The V end was cut by 5 bases, the J end by 4 bases, with 9 bases between. The chain links TRBV27 to TRBJ1-5, with TRBD1 as a possible D gene (5 bases). Sequenced sample: PBMCs. The clonotype was recovered from a girl aged 10-17 years in good health and CMV-seropositive. The CDR3 protein is CASSLDSNQPQHF. Written as DNA, the CDR3 is TGTGCCAGCAGTCTCGACAGTAATCAGCCCCAGCATTTT.